Listed below are T cell receptor beta chains from one sample, sequenced in a study of response to subunit inactivated influenza vaccine. TCRdb re-called the RT-PCR reads through MiXCR, storing one row per CDR3 protein. Of approximately 700,000 distinct CDR3 sequences listed, less than 20% are singletons. The sample in question was PBMCs from blood, obtained 12 days after vaccination. The receptors were sampled from a man aged 45-60 years who received an inactivated influenza vaccine. The CDR3 runs from the conserved cysteine through the conserved F or W. A D gene is named only where the DNA matches it firmly. Clone size is given for some rows only: seen once, a few or many times, or a class if the clone is expanded.

CDR3 protein	CDR3 DNA	clone size	J gene	V gene	D gene
CSVDQPVGEQFF	TGCAGCGTTGACCAGCCAGTTGGTGAGCAGTTCTTC	few	TRBJ2-1	TRBV29-1	.
CSVGLGTGEAYGYTF	TGCAGCGTTGGACTAGGGACAGGGGAGGCCTATGGCTACACCTTC	few	TRBJ1-2	TRBV29-1	TRBD1
CASSWEISLNTEAFF	TGTGCCAGCAGCTGGGAGATATCTTTGAATACTGAAGCTTTCTTT	.	TRBJ1-1	TRBV5-5	.
CSVRAGSIQYF	TGCAGTGTGCGGGCTGGGAGCATTCAGTACTTC	few	TRBJ2-4	TRBV20-1	.
CSASRGAGELFF	TGCAGTGCTAGTCGGGGAGCCGGGGAGCTGTTTTTT	few	TRBJ2-2	TRBV20-1	.
CASSLALAGGSTDTQYF	TGCGCCAGCAGCTTGGCGCTAGCGGGGGGTAGCACAGATACGCAGTATTTT	.	TRBJ2-3	TRBV5-1	TRBD2
CASSPTGGMNTEAFF	TGTGCCAGCAGCCCTACGGGGGGTATGAACACTGAAGCTTTCTTT	few	TRBJ1-1	TRBV7-8	.
CAISEYKAEAFF	TGTGCCATCAGTGAGTACAAGGCTGAAGCTTTCTTT	.	TRBJ1-1	TRBV10-3	.
CATSDLQGDTGELFF	TGTGCCACCAGTGATTTACAGGGAGACACCGGGGAGCTGTTTTTT	.	TRBJ2-2	TRBV24-1	.
CASSLTGVWTEAFF	TGTGCCAGCAGCTTAACAGGGGTATGGACTGAAGCTTTCTTT	.	TRBJ1-1	TRBV7-2	TRBD1
CASSARKAGNTIYF	TGTGCCAGCAGCGCAAGGAAAGCTGGAAACACCATATATTTT	.	TRBJ1-3	TRBV9	.
CASSRYGTARGEQYF	TGCGCCAGCAGCAGATACGGGACAGCCCGGGGCGAGCAGTACTTC	once	TRBJ2-7	TRBV5-1	TRBD1
CAGGRGTSGSNEQFF	TGTGCCGGCGGTAGGGGGACTAGCGGGAGCAATGAGCAGTTCTTC	.	TRBJ2-1	TRBV2	TRBD2
CASSYEAGGKNTGELFF	TGTGCCAGCAGTTACGAGGCGGGAGGGAAGAACACCGGGGAGCTGTTTTTT	few	TRBJ2-2	TRBV6-5	TRBD2
CASSSFRGTDEQYF	TGTGCCAGCAGCTCCTTTCGGGGAACCGACGAGCAGTACTTC	.	TRBJ2-7	TRBV5-6	.
CSARTGTSGYHEQYF	TGCAGTGCTCGGACCGGGACTAGCGGGTATCACGAGCAGTACTTC	few	TRBJ2-7	TRBV20-1	TRBD2
CATSRDPFGPVMEFF	TGTGCCACCAGCAGAGATCCCTTTGGACCCGTCATGGAGTTCTTC	many	TRBJ2-1	TRBV15	.
CASSQDRGGGADDEQFF	TGCGCCAGCAGCCAAGATCGGGGCGGGGGCGCCGACGATGAGCAGTTCTTC	.	TRBJ2-1	TRBV4-1	.
CASSSFIRQPQHF	TGTGCCAGTAGTAGCTTCATTCGTCAGCCCCAGCATTTT	few	TRBJ1-5	TRBV19	.
CASSYGGPETQYF	TGTGCCAGCAGTTACGGAGGGCCAGAGACCCAGTACTTC	.	TRBJ2-5	TRBV6-5	.
CSARDSQRELGKNIQYF	TGCAGTGCTAGAGATAGCCAGCGGGAGTTGGGCAAAAACATTCAGTACTTC	.	TRBJ2-4	TRBV20-1	TRBD2
CASSLAAGSGELFF	TGTGCCAGCAGCTTAGCGGCGGGATCCGGGGAGCTGTTTTTT	many	TRBJ2-2	TRBV7-9	.
CASSTGQPHGVQHF	TGCGCCAGCAGCACCGGACAGCCCCATGGGGTCCAGCATTTT	.	TRBJ1-5	TRBV5-1	.
CASRGGSRGMGSYEQYF	TGTGCCAGCAGGGGGGGGAGCAGAGGAATGGGGTCCTACGAGCAGTACTTC	.	TRBJ2-7	TRBV28	TRBD2
CATSRVAGSYNEQFF	TGTGCCACCAGCAGAGTGGCAGGGTCATACAATGAGCAGTTCTTC	.	TRBJ2-1	TRBV15	.
CASSSLPGLLNTEAFF	TGCGCCAGCAGCTCCTTACCGGGCCTCTTGAACACTGAAGCTTTCTTT	.	TRBJ1-1	TRBV4-1	.
CASSRGGDFSNTEAFF	TGCGCCAGCAGCCGCGGAGGAGACTTTTCGAACACTGAAGCTTTCTTT	.	TRBJ1-1	TRBV5-1	.
CATSDPGQLNEQFF	TGTGCCACCAGTGACCCGGGACAGTTGAATGAGCAGTTCTTC	few	TRBJ2-1	TRBV24-1	TRBD1
CASSSQPANTEAFF	TGTGCCAGCAGCTCTCAGCCCGCGAACACTGAAGCTTTCTTT	.	TRBJ1-1	TRBV7-2	.